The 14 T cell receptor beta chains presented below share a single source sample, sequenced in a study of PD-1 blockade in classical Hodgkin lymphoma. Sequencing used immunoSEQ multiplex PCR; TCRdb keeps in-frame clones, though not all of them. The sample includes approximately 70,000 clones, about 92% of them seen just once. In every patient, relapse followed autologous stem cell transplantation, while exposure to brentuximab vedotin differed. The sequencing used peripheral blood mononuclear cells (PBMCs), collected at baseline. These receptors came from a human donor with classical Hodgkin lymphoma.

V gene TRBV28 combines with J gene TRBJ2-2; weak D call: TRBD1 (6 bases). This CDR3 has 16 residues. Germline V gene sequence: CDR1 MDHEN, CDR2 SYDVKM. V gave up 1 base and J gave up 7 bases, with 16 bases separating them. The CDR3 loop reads CASSLSLSGQIGELFF. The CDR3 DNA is TGTGCCAGCAGTTTATCATTATCGGGACAAATCGGGGAGCTGTTTTTT.

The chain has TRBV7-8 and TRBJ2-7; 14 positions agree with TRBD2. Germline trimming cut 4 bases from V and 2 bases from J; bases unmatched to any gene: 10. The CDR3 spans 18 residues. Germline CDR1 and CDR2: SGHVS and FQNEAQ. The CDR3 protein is CASSSGTSGSYTTYEQYF. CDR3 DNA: TGTGCCAGCAGCTCCGGGACTAGCGGGAGTTACACCACCTACGAGCAGTACTTC.

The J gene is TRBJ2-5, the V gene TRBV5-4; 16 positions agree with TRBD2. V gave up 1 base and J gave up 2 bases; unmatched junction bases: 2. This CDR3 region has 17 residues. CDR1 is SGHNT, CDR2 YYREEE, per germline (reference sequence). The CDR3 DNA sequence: TGTGCCAGCAGCTTGTTGGGACTAGCGGGGGGGCAAGAGACCCAGTACTTC. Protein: CASSLLGLAGGQETQYF. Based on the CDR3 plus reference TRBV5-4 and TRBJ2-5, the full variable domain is ETGVTQSPTHLIKTRGQQVTLRCSSQSGHNTVSWYQQALGQGPQFIFQYYREEENGRGNFPPRFSGLQFPNYSSELNVNALELDDSALYLCASSLLGLAGGQETQYFGPGTRLLVL.

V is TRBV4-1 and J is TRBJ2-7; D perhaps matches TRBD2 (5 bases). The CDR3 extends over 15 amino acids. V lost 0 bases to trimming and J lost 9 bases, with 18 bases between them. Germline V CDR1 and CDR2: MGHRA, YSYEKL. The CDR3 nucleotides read TGCGCCAGCAGCCAAGATGGCGGTAGGTTCGGAGGGCAGTACTTC. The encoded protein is CASSQDGGRFGGQYF.

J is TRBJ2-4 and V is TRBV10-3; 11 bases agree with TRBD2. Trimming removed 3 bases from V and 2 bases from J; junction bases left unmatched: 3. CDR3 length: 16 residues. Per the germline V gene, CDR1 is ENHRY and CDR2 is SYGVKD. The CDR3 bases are TGTGCCATCAGTGAACTAGCGGGAGAGACCAAAAACATTCAGTACTTC. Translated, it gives CAISELAGETKNIQYF.

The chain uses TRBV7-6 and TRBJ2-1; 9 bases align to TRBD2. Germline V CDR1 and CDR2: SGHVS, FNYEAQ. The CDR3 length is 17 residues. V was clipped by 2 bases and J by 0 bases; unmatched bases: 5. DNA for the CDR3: TGTGCCAGCAGCTTAAGTGCTAGCGGGAACTCCTACAATGAGCAGTTCTTC. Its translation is CASSLSASGNSYNEQFF. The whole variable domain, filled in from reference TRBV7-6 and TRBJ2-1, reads GAGVSQSPRYKVTKRGQDVALRCDPISGHVSLYWYRQALGQGPEFLTYFNYEAQQDKSGLPNDRFSAERPEGSISTLTIQRTEQRDSAMYRCASSLSASGNSYNEQFFGPGTRLTVL.

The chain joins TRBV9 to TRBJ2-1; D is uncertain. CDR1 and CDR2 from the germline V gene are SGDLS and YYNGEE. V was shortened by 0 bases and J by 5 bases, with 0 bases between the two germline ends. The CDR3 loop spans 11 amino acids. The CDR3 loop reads CASSVDNEQFF. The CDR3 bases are TGTGCCAGCAGCGTAGACAATGAGCAGTTCTTC.

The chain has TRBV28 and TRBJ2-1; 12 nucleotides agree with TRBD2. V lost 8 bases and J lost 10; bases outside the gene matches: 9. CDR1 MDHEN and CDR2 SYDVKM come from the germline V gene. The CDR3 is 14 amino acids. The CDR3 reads CASDGLAGLEEQFF. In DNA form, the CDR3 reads TGTGCCAGCGACGGACTAGCGGGGCTTGAGGAGCAGTTCTTC.

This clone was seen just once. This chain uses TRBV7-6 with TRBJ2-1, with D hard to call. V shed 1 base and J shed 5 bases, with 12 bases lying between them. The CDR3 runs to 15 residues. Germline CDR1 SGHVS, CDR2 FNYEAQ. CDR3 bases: TGTGCCAGCAGCTTAGTTGTCGGCAGTAACAATGAGCAGTTCTTC. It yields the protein CASSLVVGSNNEQFF.

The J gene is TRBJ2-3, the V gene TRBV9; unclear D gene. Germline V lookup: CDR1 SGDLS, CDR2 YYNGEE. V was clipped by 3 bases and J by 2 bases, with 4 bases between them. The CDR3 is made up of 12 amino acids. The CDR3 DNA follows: TGTGCCAGCAGCGCCCACACAGATACGCAGTATTTT. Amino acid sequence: CASSAHTDTQYF.

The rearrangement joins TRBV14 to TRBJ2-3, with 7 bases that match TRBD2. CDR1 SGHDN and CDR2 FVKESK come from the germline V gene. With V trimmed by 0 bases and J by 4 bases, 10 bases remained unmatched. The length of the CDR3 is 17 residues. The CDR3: CASSQERTRLSADTQYF. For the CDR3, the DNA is TGTGCCAGCAGCCAAGAGCGGACTAGATTGAGCGCAGATACGCAGTATTTT.

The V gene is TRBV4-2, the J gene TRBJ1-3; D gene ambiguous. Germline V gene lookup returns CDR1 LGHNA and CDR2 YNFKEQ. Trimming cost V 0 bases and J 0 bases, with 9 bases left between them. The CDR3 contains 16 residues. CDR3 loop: CASSQELGSSGNTIYF. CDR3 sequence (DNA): TGTGCCAGCAGCCAAGAACTGGGCAGCTCTGGAAACACCATATATTTT.

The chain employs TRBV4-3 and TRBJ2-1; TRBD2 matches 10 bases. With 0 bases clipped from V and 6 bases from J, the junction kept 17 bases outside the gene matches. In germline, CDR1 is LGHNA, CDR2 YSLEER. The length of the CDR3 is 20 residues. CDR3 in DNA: TGCGCCAGCAGCCAAGATCGAAGCGGGAGGGCCCGAGGTCGCTTCAATGAGCAGTTCTTC. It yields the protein CASSQDRSGRARGRFNEQFF.

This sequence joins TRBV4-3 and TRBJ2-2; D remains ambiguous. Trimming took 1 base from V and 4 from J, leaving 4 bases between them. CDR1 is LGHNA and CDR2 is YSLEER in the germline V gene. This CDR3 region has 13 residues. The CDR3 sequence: CASSQVLTGELFF. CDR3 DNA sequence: TGCGCCAGCAGCCAAGTCCTCACCGGGGAGCTGTTTTTT.